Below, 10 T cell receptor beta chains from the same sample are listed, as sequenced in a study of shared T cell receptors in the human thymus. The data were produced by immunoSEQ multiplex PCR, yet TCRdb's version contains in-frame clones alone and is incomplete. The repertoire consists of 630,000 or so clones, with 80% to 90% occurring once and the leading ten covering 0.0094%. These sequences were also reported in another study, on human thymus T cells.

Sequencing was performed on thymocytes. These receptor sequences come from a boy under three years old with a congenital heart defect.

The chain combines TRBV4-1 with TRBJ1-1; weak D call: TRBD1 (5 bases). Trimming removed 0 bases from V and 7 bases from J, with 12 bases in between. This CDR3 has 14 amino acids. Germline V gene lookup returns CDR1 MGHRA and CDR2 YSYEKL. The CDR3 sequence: CASSQDGGVSEAFF. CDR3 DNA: TGCGCCAGCAGCCAAGATGGGGGGGTAAGTGAAGCTTTCTTT.

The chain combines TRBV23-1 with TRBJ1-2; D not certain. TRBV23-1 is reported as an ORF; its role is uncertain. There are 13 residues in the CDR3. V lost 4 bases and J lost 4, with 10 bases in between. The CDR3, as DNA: TGCGCCAGCAGTCTCGTACATGGCTATGGCTACACCTTC. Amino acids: CASSLVHGYGYTF.

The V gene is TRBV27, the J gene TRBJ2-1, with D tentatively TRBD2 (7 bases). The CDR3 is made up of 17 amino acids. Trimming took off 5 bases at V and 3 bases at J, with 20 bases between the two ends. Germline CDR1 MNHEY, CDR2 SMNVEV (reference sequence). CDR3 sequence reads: CASSPSGGGGGYNEQFF. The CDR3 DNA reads TGTGCCAGCAGTCCCTCGGGGGGCGGGGGAGGCTACAATGAGCAGTTCTTC.

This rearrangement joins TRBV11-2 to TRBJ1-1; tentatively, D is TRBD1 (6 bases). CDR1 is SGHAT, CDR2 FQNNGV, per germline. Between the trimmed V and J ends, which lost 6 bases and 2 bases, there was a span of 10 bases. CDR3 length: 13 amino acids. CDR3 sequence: CASRRTANTEAFF. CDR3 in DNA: TGTGCCAGCAGGAGGACAGCCAACACTGAAGCTTTCTTT.

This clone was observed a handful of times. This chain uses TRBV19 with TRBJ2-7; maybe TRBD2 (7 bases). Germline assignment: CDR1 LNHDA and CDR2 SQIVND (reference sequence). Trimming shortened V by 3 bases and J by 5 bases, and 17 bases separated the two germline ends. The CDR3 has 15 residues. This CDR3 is CASSIRLRGRDEQYF. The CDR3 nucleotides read TGTGCCAGTAGTATTCGGTTGAGGGGGAGGGACGAGCAGTACTTC.

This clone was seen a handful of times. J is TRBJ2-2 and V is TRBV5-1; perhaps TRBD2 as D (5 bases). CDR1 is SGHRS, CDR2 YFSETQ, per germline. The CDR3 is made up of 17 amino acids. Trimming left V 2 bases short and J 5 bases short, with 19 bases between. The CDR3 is CASSLQPEGVGTGELFF. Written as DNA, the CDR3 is TGCGCCAGCAGCTTACAGCCCGAGGGAGTAGGGACCGGGGAGCTGTTTTTT.

CDR3 nucleotide sequence: TGTGCCAGCAGCCCCTTGGGCCCGAATAGCAATCAGCCCCAGCATTTT. Its protein product is CASSPLGPNSNQPQHF. The chain employs TRBV7-9 and TRBJ1-5; D unclear. The CDR3 is 16 residues long. From germline, CDR1 is SEHNR and CDR2 FQNEAQ (reference sequence). V was clipped by 5 bases and J by 0 bases, with 14 bases between them.

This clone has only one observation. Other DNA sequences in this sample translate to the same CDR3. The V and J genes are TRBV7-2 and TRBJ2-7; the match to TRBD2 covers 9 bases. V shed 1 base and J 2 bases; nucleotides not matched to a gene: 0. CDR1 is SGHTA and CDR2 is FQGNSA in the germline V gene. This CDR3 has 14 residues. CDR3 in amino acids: CASSLGGGAYEQYF. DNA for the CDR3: TGTGCCAGCAGCTTAGGCGGGGGGGCCTACGAGCAGTACTTC.

The CDR3 loop reads CASGFLGQGTYNEQFF. DNA of the CDR3: TGTGCTAGTGGTTTCCTGGGACAGGGGACTTACAATGAGCAGTTCTTC. V usage is TRBV12-5 and J usage is TRBJ2-1, with 10 bases matching TRBD1. The CDR3 runs to 16 residues. V lost 3 bases, J lost 4 bases, and 6 bases stayed unmatched. CDR1 is LGHNT, CDR2 FRNRAP, per germline.

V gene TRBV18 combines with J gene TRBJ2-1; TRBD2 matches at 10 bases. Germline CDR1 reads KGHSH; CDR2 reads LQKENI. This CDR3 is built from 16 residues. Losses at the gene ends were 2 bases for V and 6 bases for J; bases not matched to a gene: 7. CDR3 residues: CASSPTRLAGSNEQFF. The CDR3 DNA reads TGTGCCAGCTCACCAACGAGACTAGCGGGCTCCAATGAGCAGTTCTTC. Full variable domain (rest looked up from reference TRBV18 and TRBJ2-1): NAGVMQNPRHLVRRRGQEARLRCSPMKGHSHVYWYRQLPEEGLKFMVYLQKENIIDESGMPKERFSAEFPKEGPSILRIQQVVRGDSAAYFCASSPTRLAGSNEQFFGPGTRLTVL.